These 3 T cell receptor beta chains were all obtained from the same sample, sequenced in a study of CD8+CD57+ T cells in acquired aplastic anemia. For CDR3 and TCR beta VDJ profiling, genomic DNA was the template used. Using its own MiXCR run on the reads, TCRdb lists one record per CDR3 protein. This sample yields around 130,000 distinct CDR3 sequences, of which about half are seen a single time; about 2.5% belongs to the top ten. Sequencing used sorted CD4+, CD8+, or CD8+CD57+ T cells (not recorded which) from PBMCs. The receptors were sampled from a human donor in good health, serving as a control.

The V and J genes are TRBV9 and TRBJ2-7; D is perhaps TRBD1 or TRBD2 (5 bases each). The germline V and J ends were trimmed by 6 bases and 12 bases, with 22 bases remaining between them. The germline V gene has CDR1 SGDLS and CDR2 YYNGEE. This CDR3 spans 13 amino acids. The CDR3 DNA sequence: TGTGCCAGCACGAAGGGACCCCAAGAGACCGGGTACTTC. Translation gives CASTKGPQETGYF.

The chain couples TRBV20-1 to TRBJ2-7, with D perhaps TRBD1 (5 bases). V was shortened by 3 bases and J by 2 bases, with 17 bases between the two germline ends. CDR1 is DFQATT, CDR2 SNEGSKA, per germline (reference sequence). CDR3 length: 15 amino acids. This CDR3 is CSARAQGGPTYEQYF. The CDR3 DNA is TGCAGTGCTAGGGCGCAGGGTGGTCCCACCTACGAGCAGTACTTC.

This clonotype was detected ten times or more. This chain links TRBV30 with TRBJ2-2; tentatively, D is TRBD1 or TRBD2 (5 bases each). The CDR3 extends over 11 amino acids. From germline, CDR1 is GTSNPN and CDR2 SVGIG (reference sequence). The V end lost 8 bases, the J end lost 6 bases, and 10 bases lay between the germline ends. This chain's CDR3 is CAGTRPGELFF. The CDR3 DNA sequence: TGTGCCGGGACGAGGCCCGGGGAGCTGTTTTTT.